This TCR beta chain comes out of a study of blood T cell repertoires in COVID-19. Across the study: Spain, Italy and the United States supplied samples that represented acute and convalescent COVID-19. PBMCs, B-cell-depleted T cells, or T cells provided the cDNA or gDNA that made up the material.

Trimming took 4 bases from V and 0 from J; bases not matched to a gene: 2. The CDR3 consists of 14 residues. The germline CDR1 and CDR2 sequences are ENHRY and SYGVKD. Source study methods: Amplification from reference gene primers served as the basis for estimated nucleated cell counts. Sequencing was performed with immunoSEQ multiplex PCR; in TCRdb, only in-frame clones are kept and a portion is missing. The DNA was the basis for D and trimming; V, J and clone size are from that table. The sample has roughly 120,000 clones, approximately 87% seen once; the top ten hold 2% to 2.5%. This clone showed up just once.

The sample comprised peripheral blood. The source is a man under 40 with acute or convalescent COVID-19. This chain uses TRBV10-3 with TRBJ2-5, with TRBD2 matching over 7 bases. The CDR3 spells CAISGGGNQETQYF. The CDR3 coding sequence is TGTGCCATCAGTGGGGGGGGTAACCAAGAGACCCAGTACTTC.